This T cell receptor beta chain was captured in a study of human T cells and chemical hapten exposure. This clonotype was seen a handful of times. Time point of the sample: patch test 1, 2 weeks after DPC sensitization. Noted treatment: therapeutic diphenylcyclopropenone sensitization with weekly scalp DPC. In germline, CDR1 is MGHDK, CDR2 SYGVNS. V shed 5 bases and J shed 0 bases, with 11 bases lying between them. The CDR3 consists of 16 residues. TCRdb analysed the RACE reads with MiXCR anew, one entry per CDR3 protein. The profile shows about 120,000 distinct CDR3 sequences, roughly an eighth of them singletons.

Specimen: whole blood, collected in connection with sensitization to the hapten diphenylcyclopropenone (DPC). This sequence joins TRBV25-1 and TRBJ1-6, with D perhaps matching TRBD1 (5 bases). The sequence derives from a man younger than 30 with alopecia areata. Some clones in this sample may be carry-over from other donors' samples. CDR3 sequence: CASSPGSLSYNSPLHF. The CDR3 DNA is TGTGCCAGCAGTCCAGGGAGCCTCTCCTATAATTCACCCCTCCACTTT. Drawing the rest from reference TRBV25-1 and TRBJ1-6, the complete variable domain is EADIYQTPRYLVIGTGKKITLECSQTMGHDKMYWYQQDPGMELHLIHYSYGVNSTEKGDLSSESTVSRIRTEHFPLTLESARPSHTSQYLCASSPGSLSYNSPLHFGNGTRLTVT.